The rows below give T cell receptor beta chains drawn from one sample of a study. Each CDR3 protein gets one entry after TCRdb re-called the RT-PCR reads with MiXCR. The data show 650,000 to 800,000 distinct CDR3 sequences, approximately 15% seen once. Source material: memory CD4+ T cells from blood. The receptors come from a female donor in good health, serving as a healthy control. Both conserved end residues are trimmed from each CDR3.

v_call,j_call,cdr3_aa
TRBV7-2,TRBJ2-3,ASSLASGTVTDTQY
TRBV20-1,TRBJ1-6,SVVNNSPLH
TRBV6-5,TRBJ1-2,ASRSGGAGGYT
TRBV6-5,TRBJ1-4,ASSRDNAGTNEKLF
TRBV20-1,TRBJ1-1,SASSRPEAF
TRBV20-1,TRBJ1-5,SASNDRGRDTSNQPQH
TRBV7-3,TRBJ2-7,ASSARLAESSYEQY
TRBV20-1,TRBJ2-7,SPDGVSYEQY
TRBV28,TRBJ1-1,ASPRADGPEVF
TRBV5-1,TRBJ1-1,ASSSGQGNMNTEAF
TRBV12-3/TRBV12-4,TRBJ2-2,ASRGGVNTGELF
TRBV12-3/TRBV12-4,TRBJ2-2,ASTPGGGRNTGELF
TRBV9,TRBJ1-1,ASSTSGGVTEAF
TRBV29-1,TRBJ1-2,SVEDLRTPYRGRQGYT
TRBV15,TRBJ1-1,ATSRGVLENTEAF
TRBV11-2,TRBJ2-7,ASRQTGQGSYEQY
TRBV6-2/TRBV6-3,TRBJ1-5,ASSPSVGGDVQPQH